This section outlines one TCR beta chain sequence together with its context. The clone's antigen remains unknown. No base quality information exists; no much larger clone differs at one position. The sample originates from a study of T cell clonotyping in hematopoietic cell transplantation (dated by TCRdb to the early 2020s). Broadly, across the study: A total of under 150 blood samples were collected in the study from approximately 34 consecutive transplant recipients and their related donors. Patients were recruited between September 2015 and January 2017 and followed until late 2020 or death.

This specimen's time point label, per the study, means: 30 days after allo-HCT. Blood samples were obtained from recipients approximately 28 days before transplant and at days 30, 100 and 180 after transplant. Nuclei Lysis Solution was used to extract genomic DNA from fresh or cryopreserved unfractionated peripheral blood mononuclear cells. TCR beta CDR3 regions were amplified from genomic DNA with the immunoSEQ assay, a bias-controlled multiplex PCR using V- and J-specific primers. In a second PCR step, the CDR3 amplicons were tagged with a proprietary barcode plus Illumina adapter sequences. An Illumina MiSeq instrument was used for sequencing of the CDR3 libraries. Turning to the authors' computational methods: Export and quality control were handled in immunoSEQ Analyzer 3.0, while downstream analyses relied on R Bioconductor and Immunarch. Only productive rearrangements in the normalized downsampled data set were used to calculate repertoire metrics. Clonotypes larger than 5 templates in the normalized cohort were defined as pathologically expanded. Repertoire diversity was measured with the Inverse Simpson Index. To capture all clonotypes, the CMV-specificity analyses were run on the non-normalized data set. Held by TCRdb, this immuneACCESS table contains in-frame sequences only and omits some clones. Under half of the omission traces to an unresolved V gene where checked; the cause of the rest is unknown. V and J calls and clone size are those listed in that table; D and trimming were worked out from the DNA. Within this sample are several thousand clones, with nearly 99% of them counted one time only. Under 0.65% of the sample comes from the top ten.

On the study overall, not on this receptor specifically: After transplant, TCR diversity in recipients dropped, and pathologically expanded clonotypes increased progressively from day 30 to day 180. Only a small fraction of recipient repertoires overlapped donor repertoires, with over 95% appearing de novo at the given depth. Broader TCR repertoire diversity after transplant was predicted by Inverse Simpson Index values from donors and from recipients before transplant. The sample size was limited and the cells went unsorted, which meant the CD4 and CD8 repertoire contributions could not be told apart.

The germline V gene gives CDR1 as MDHEN and CDR2 as SYDVKM. The CDR3 goes from the cysteine to the phenylalanine over 15 residues. Only CDR3 DNA is held: 45 bases, read in frame from base 1. A distance of 7 bases separates the germline ends of V and J, which lose 3 bases and 1 base respectively. The chain uses TRBV28 and TRBJ1-6; no D gene call is confident. The source material was PBMCs, sampled 30 days after allogeneic stem cell transplant. This TCR derives from a male patient in his sixties or seventies who had an allogeneic stem cell transplant from a related donor, so the T cells may come from the graft donor. Some clones in this sample may be carry-over from other donors' samples. The sequence in DNA is TGTGCCAGCAGTTTTGGGAATTCCTATAATTCACCCCTCCACTTT. Its protein product is CASSFGNSYNSPLHF.